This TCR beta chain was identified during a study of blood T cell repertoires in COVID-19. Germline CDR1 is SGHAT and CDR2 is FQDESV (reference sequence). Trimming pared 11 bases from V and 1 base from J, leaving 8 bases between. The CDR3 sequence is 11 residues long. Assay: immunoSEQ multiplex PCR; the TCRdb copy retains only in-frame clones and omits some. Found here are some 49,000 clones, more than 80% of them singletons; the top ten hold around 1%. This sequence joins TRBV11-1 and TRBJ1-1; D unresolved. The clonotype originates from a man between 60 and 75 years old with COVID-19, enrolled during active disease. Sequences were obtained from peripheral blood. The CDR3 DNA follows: TGTGCCGGAGAGAGGAACACTGAAGCTTTCTTT. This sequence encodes CAGERNTEAFF.